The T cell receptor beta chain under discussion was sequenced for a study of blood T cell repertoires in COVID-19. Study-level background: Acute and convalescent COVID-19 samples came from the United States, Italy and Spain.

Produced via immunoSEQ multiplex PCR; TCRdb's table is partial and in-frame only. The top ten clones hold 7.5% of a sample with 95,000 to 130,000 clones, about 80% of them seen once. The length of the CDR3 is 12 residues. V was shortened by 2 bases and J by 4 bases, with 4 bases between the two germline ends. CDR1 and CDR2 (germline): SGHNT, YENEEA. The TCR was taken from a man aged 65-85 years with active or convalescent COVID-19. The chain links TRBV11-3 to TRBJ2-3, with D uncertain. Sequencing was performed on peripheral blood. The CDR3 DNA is TGTGCCAGCAGCTTACGTTCAGATACGCAGTATTTT. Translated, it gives CASSLRSDTQYF.